This T cell receptor beta chain was obtained from a study of neurological immune-mediated disorders. Study context: Of around 35 multiple sclerosis patients, approximately 31 were relapsing-remitting and 3 secondary progressive.

MiXCR was run by TCRdb on the 5' RACE reads, yielding one entry per CDR3 protein. The sample has 120,000 or so distinct CDR3 sequences, about 3.2% seen once; the top ten hold roughly 1.3%. V was trimmed by 0 bases and J by 2 bases, leaving 18 bases between them. The CDR3 totals 17 residues. The germline gives CDR1 DFQATT, CDR2 SNEGSKA (reference sequence). Study-level points and caveats: Falling below healthy controls, multiple sclerosis showed the least TCR clonal expansion, while HTLV-1-associated myelopathy showed the most.

This clonotype was observed a handful of times. Antigen specificity is unknown. The unsorted libraries originated from 2 million PBMCs that had been stored at -80 C. The clonotype was recovered from a woman aged 25 to 39 with multiple sclerosis. The V call is TRBV20-1, the J call TRBJ2-3, with no clear D. The sequenced sample consisted of PBMCs. The CDR3 sequence: CSARDLKGSEFTDTQYF. CDR3 DNA sequence: TGCAGTGCTAGAGATCTGAAGGGTAGTGAGTTCACAGATACGCAGTATTTT.